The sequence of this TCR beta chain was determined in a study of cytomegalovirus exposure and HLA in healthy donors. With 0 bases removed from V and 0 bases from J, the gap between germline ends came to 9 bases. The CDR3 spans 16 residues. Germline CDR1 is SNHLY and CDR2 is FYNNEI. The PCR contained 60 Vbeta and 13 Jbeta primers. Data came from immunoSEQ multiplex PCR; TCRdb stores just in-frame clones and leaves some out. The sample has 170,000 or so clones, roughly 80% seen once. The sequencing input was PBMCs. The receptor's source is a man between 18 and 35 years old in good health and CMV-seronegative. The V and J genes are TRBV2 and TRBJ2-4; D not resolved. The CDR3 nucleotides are TGTGCCAGCAGTGAAGCTACTCTTCTAGCCAAAAACATTCAGTACTTC. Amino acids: CASSEATLLAKNIQYF. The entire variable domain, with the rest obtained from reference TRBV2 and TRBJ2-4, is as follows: EPEVTQTPSHQVTQMGQEVILRCVPISNHLYFYWYRQILGQKVEFLVSFYNNEISEKSEIFDDQFSVERPDGSNFTLKIRSTKLEDSAMYFCASSEATLLAKNIQYFGAGTRLSVL.